The 6 T cell receptor beta chains given below trace back to one sample, sequenced in a study of shared clonotypes between healthy human individuals. Sequenced by immunoSEQ multiplex PCR; TCRdb stores in-frame clones only, minus some. This sample has 450,000 to 700,000 clones; just under 97% occur once, and the top ten carry 0.11%. Positive CCR7 selection of CD45RO-negative cells yielded the naive CD8 cells, and terminally differentiated effector memory CD45RA+ cells were excluded. The sequenced material came from naive CD8+ T cells sorted from blood. The receptor source for this set is a woman in her thirties in good health.

The chain joins TRBV15 to TRBJ1-3; possible D gene TRBD1, 5 bases. V was trimmed by 1 base and J by 0 bases, leaving 10 bases between them. Per germline, CDR1 LNHNV and CDR2 YYDKDF (reference sequence). The CDR3 contains 16 residues. In nucleotides, the CDR3 is TGTGCCACCAGCAGAGTCACAGGAACCTCTGGAAACACCATATATTTT. Its protein is CATSRVTGTSGNTIYF.

This clone was detected only once. This chain uses TRBV7-8 with TRBJ1-1; D not certain. The CDR3 is 14 residues long. Germline V gene lookup returns CDR1 SGHVS and CDR2 FQNEAQ. The V end was cut by 3 bases, the J end by 3 bases, with 11 bases between. CDR3: CASSFREGHTEAFF. The CDR3 DNA sequence: TGTGCCAGCAGCTTTAGGGAAGGCCACACTGAAGCTTTCTTT.

The chain combines TRBV27 with TRBJ1-6; no reliable D call. There are 15 residues in the CDR3. Germline assignment: CDR1 MNHEY and CDR2 SMNVEV (reference sequence). V was cut by 2 bases and J by 4 bases, with 9 bases left in between. CDR3 sequence: CASSLRTGYNSPLHF. DNA of the CDR3: TGTGCCAGCAGTTTACGGACGGGTTATAATTCACCCCTCCACTTT.

As regards this clone: The junction departs from the called germline gene at one end, perhaps through a read error. The CDR3 protein is CASTYGGNTQYF. The DNA of the CDR3 is TGTGCCAGCACCTACGGAGGGAATACGCAGTATTTT. The chain links TRBV5-1 to TRBJ2-3, with D tentatively TRBD2 (6 bases). This CDR3 is built from 12 residues. Germline V CDR1 and CDR2: SGHRS, YFSETQ.

The rearrangement joins TRBV28 to TRBJ2-1; D possibly corresponds to TRBD1 (5 bases). This CDR3 region has 13 residues. Germline CDR1 is MDHEN and CDR2 is SYDVKM. V lost 7 bases and J 7 bases, leaving 14 bases between the germline ends. The CDR3 sequence: CASTRDSWNEQFF. In DNA, the CDR3 is TGTGCCAGCACCAGAGACAGTTGGAATGAGCAGTTCTTC.

The V and J genes are TRBV10-2 and TRBJ2-7; D may be TRBD2 (6 bases). Germline CDR1 is WSHSY and CDR2 is SAAADI. The V end lost 3 bases, the J end lost 2 bases, and 14 bases lay between the germline ends. The CDR3 consists of 15 residues. This chain's CDR3 is CASSDGGWGAYEQYF. The DNA for the CDR3 is TGCGCCAGCAGTGACGGGGGATGGGGGGCCTACGAGCAGTACTTC.